This T cell receptor (beta chain) was identified in a study of CD8+ T cells in alopecia areata. Study-level background: Oral tofacitinib, 5 to 10 mg twice daily, was given in an open-label trial.

The authors extracted RNA and reverse transcribed it into cDNA as the sequencing template. Libraries were prepared by immunoSEQ multiplex PCR; TCRdb keeps only in-frame clonotypes and omits some of them. The table lists approximately 180,000 clones, about three fifths of them singletons. Details on this clone: As yet, its antigen is unknown.

Treatment defined: oral pan-JAK inhibitor, 5-10 mg twice daily. Study-wide results and limits: Administration of tofacitinib significantly diminished scalp clonality and expanded CD8+ clones within the top 100. Lesional scalp exceeded normal scalp in clonality, especially in alopecia totalis/universalis.

This receptor was identified in a human donor with alopecia areata. The source was CD4+ T cells sorted from blood, collected at week 49, from a patient treated with tofacitinib.

The CDR3 loop reads CASSLTDTQYF. CDR3 nucleotides: TGTGCCAGCAGCTTAACGGACACCCAGTACTTC. The chain joins TRBV7-2 to TRBJ2-5; D ambiguous. In germline, CDR1 is SGHTA, CDR2 FQGNSA. There are 11 residues in the CDR3. V lost 2 bases and J 8 bases, leaving 6 bases between the germline ends.